The rows below give T cell receptor beta chains drawn from one sample of a study of persistence of HIV-infected CD4 T cells. TCRdb's copy holds only in-frame clones and misses some; the assay was immunoSEQ multiplex PCR. Of roughly 43,000 clones in the sample, 80% to 90% are singletons; the top ten hold under 1.2%. The antigens for these receptors are not known. Specimen: CD4+ T cells sorted from PBMCs after approximately 20-hour stimulation, collected from a patient who received antiretroviral therapy. These receptors originate from an adult man with HIV who was CMV-seropositive. Both conserved end residues are part of each CDR3. The order of the fields is D gene, V gene, clone size, J gene, CDR3 length, CDR3 protein, CDR3 DNA. D genes are given only for firm matches. The listing skips clone size in some rows; elsewhere it reads once, few, many or a size class.

>-|TRBV29-1|few|TRBJ1-2|12
CSVEAPGDGYTF
TGCAGCGTTGAAGCCCCAGGGGATGGCTACACCTTC
>-|TRBV4-1|-|TRBJ2-7|16
CASSQGQGGTSYEQYF
TGCGCCAGCAGCCAGGGGCAGGGGGGGACTTCCTACGAGCAGTACTTC
>-|TRBV6-5|-|TRBJ2-3|15
CASSSGQGGADTQYF
TGTGCCAGCAGTTCCGGACAGGGAGGGGCAGATACGCAGTATTTT
>-|TRBV4-2|-|TRBJ2-5|15
CASSQGGGQEETQYF
TGTGCCAGCAGCCAAGGGGGGGGACAGGAAGAGACCCAGTACTTC
>-|TRBV9|-|TRBJ1-6|14
CASSVEADNSPLHF
TGTGCCAGCAGCGTAGAGGCTGACAATTCACCCCTCCACTTT
>-|TRBV6-1|few|TRBJ1-2|12
CASSEGKYGYTF
TGTGCCAGCAGTGAAGGAAAATATGGCTACACCTTC
>TRBD1|TRBV2|-|TRBJ2-1|15
CASRGWTGAHNEQFF
TGTGCCAGCAGGGGATGGACAGGGGCCCACAATGAGCAGTTCTTC
>-|TRBV9|-|TRBJ1-1|13
CASSVIGNTEAFF
TGTGCCAGCAGCGTAATCGGTAACACTGAAGCTTTCTTT
>-|TRBV29-1|-|TRBJ1-2|17
CSVEYLGRNTANYGYTF
TGCAGCGTTGAGTATCTTGGCAGGAATACAGCTAACTATGGCTACACCTTC
>TRBD2|TRBV6-6|-|TRBJ2-1|15
CASTLAGLDYNEQFF
TGTGCCAGCACTCTAGCGGGACTAGACTACAATGAGCAGTTCTTC
>-|TRBV6-2/TRBV6-3|-|TRBJ1-1|13
CASSYQGDTEAFF
TGTGCCAGCAGTTACCAGGGAGACACTGAAGCTTTCTTT
>-|TRBV29-1|-|TRBJ2-3|13
CSVGRDPGDTQYF
TGCAGCGTTGGACGGGACCCGGGAGATACGCAGTATTTT